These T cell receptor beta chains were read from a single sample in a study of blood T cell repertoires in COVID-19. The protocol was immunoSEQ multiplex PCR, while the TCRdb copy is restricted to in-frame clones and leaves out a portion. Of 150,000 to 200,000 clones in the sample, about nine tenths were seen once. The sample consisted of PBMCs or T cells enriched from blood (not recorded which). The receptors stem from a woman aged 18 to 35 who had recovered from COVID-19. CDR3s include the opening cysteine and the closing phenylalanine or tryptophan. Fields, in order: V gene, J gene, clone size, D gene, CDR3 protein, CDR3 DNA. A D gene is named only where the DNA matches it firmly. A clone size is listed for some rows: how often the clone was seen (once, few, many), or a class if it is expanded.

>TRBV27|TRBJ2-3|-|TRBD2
CASSNLGLAGGGEHSTDTQYF
TGTGCCAGCAGTAACTTAGGACTAGCGGGAGGTGGAGAGCATAGCACAGATACGCAGTATTTT
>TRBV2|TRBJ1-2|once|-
CASSEEMRTLYGYTF
TGTGCCAGCAGTGAAGAAATGAGGACACTTTATGGCTACACCTTC
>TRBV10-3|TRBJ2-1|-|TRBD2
CATLLAGEDPVSYNEQFF
TGTGCCACACTGCTAGCGGGAGAGGATCCGGTTTCCTACAATGAGCAGTTCTTC
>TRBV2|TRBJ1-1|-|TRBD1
CASSEEIDRGTEAFF
TGTGCCAGCAGTGAAGAGATAGACAGGGGCACTGAAGCTTTCTTT
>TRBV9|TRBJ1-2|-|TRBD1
CASSPDRTGGAIYGYTF
TGTGCCAGCAGCCCTGATCGAACAGGGGGCGCAATTTATGGCTACACCTTC
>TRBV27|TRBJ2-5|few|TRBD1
CASSKQGWETQYF
TGTGCCAGCAGTAAACAGGGGTGGGAGACCCAGTACTTC
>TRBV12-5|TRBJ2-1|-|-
CASARSEVGEQFF
TGTGCTAGTGCCCGAAGCGAGGTGGGTGAGCAGTTCTTC
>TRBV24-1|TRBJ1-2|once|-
CATSPGGQNGGNYGYTF
TGTGCCACCAGCCCGGGAGGGCAGAACGGAGGGAACTATGGCTACACCTTC
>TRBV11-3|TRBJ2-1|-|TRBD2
CASSSPREGRDEQFF
TGTGCCAGCAGCTCGCCCCGGGAGGGTCGGGATGAGCAGTTCTTC
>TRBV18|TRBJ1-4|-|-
CASSANPDSLNEKLFF
TGTGCCAGCTCAGCCAACCCGGACAGTCTTAATGAAAAACTGTTTTTT
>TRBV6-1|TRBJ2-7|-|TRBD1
CASSDATGGGEQYF
TGTGCCAGCAGTGACGCGACAGGGGGCGGCGAGCAGTACTTC
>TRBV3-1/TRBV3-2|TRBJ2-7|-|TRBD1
CASSQIPGQGYEQYF
TGTGCCAGCAGCCAGATACCGGGACAGGGTTACGAGCAGTACTTC
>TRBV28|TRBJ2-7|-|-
CASRAAIYEQYF
TGTGCCAGCAGAGCGGCGATTTACGAGCAGTACTTC
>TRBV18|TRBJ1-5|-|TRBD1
CASSPRDRVGVQPQHF
TGTGCCAGCTCACCCCGGGACAGGGTAGGGGTTCAGCCCCAGCATTTT
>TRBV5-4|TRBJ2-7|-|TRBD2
CASSAMREGRGYEQYF
TGTGCCAGCAGCGCCATGCGGGAGGGCCGTGGGTACGAGCAGTACTTC
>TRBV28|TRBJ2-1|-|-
CASSLWQKNEQFF
TGTGCCAGCAGTTTATGGCAGAAGAATGAGCAGTTCTTC
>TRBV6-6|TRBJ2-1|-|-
CASSYGLAPNEQFF
TGTGCCAGCAGTTACGGCCTAGCCCCCAATGAGCAGTTCTTC
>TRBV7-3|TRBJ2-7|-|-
CASSPQGWGLEQYF
TGTGCCAGCAGCCCTCAGGGTTGGGGCCTCGAGCAGTACTTC
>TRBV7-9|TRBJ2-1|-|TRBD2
CASSPKSGTRAYNEQFF
TGTGCCAGCAGCCCCAAGTCGGGGACTAGAGCCTACAATGAGCAGTTCTTC
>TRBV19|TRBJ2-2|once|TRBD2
CASSIAGEGTGELFF
TGTGCCAGTAGTATTGCGGGGGAGGGGACCGGGGAGCTGTTTTTT
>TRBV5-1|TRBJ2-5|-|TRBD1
CASSQEPTGGGEETQYF
TGCGCCAGCAGCCAAGAACCGACAGGGGGTGGAGAAGAGACCCAGTACTTC
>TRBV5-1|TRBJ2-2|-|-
CASSETPGITGELFF
TGCGCCAGCAGCGAAACCCCAGGGATCACCGGGGAGCTGTTTTTT
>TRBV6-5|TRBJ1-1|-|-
CASSLAGSNEAFF
TGTGCCAGCAGTTTGGCCGGGTCGAATGAAGCTTTCTTT
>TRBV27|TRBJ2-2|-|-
CASSLSRLTGELFF
TGTGCCAGCAGTTTATCGAGACTCACCGGGGAGCTGTTTTTT
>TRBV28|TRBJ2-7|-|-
CASSLPVFDEQYF
TGTGCCAGCAGTTTGCCGGTTTTCGACGAGCAGTACTTC
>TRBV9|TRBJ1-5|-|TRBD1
CASSVSGDRYQPQHF
TGTGCCAGCAGCGTAAGTGGGGACAGATACCAGCCCCAGCATTTT
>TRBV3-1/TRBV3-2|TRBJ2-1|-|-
CASSQERGYSHNEQFF
TGTGCCAGCAGCCAAGAAAGAGGGTATTCTCACAATGAGCAGTTCTTC
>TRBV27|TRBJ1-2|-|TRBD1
CASSPNDRGRDGYTF
TGTGCCAGCTCTCCTAACGACAGGGGGCGGGATGGCTACACCTTC
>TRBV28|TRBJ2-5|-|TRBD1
CASSPWTGTAQETQYF
TGTGCCAGCAGTCCCTGGACAGGGACAGCCCAAGAGACCCAGTACTTC
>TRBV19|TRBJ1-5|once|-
CASSSRTDGNQPQHF
TGTGCCAGTAGTTCCCGGACAGATGGGAATCAGCCCCAGCATTTT
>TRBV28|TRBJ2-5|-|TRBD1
CASSFTGQPWALQETQYF
TGTGCCAGCAGTTTCACGGGACAGCCCTGGGCCTTACAAGAGACCCAGTACTTC
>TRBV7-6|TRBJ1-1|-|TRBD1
CASAGTGFSLGTEAFF
TGTGCCAGCGCCGGGACAGGGTTTAGCTTGGGCACTGAAGCTTTCTTT
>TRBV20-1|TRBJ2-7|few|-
CSERRRGQYF
TGCAGCGAAAGAAGACGGGGGCAGTACTTC
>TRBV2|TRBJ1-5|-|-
CASMRQLRGQPQHF
TGTGCCAGCATGAGACAGCTTCGAGGACAGCCCCAGCATTTT
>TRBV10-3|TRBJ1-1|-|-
CAITLTGSNTEAFF
TGTGCCATCACTCTAACCGGGTCTAACACTGAAGCTTTCTTT
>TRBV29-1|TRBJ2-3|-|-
CSVGPRVHTDTQYF
TGCAGCGTTGGTCCCCGGGTCCACACAGATACGCAGTATTTT
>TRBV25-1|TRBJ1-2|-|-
CASSSLYGYTF
TGTGCCAGCAGTAGCCTATATGGCTACACCTTC
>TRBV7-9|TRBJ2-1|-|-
CASSPVEGRINEQFF
TGTGCCAGCAGCCCTGTCGAGGGCCGGATCAATGAGCAGTTCTTC
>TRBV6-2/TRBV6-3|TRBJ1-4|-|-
CASSYGGSANEKLFF
TGTGCCAGCAGTTATGGGGGCAGCGCTAATGAAAAACTGTTTTTT
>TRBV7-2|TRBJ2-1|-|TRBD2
CASSLVVLGGYNEQFF
TGTGCCAGCAGCTTAGTCGTCTTGGGGGGGTACAATGAGCAGTTCTTC
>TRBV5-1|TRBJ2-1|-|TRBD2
CASSSPRRWGASGRATHNEQFF
TGCGCCAGCAGCTCCCCACGTAGATGGGGTGCTAGCGGGAGGGCCACCCACAATGAGCAGTTCTTC
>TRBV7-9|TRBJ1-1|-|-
CASSSFRNTEAFF
TGTGCCAGCAGCTCCTTTAGGAACACTGAAGCTTTCTTT
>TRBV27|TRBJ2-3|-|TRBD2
CASRTGTSGLDTQYF
TGTGCCAGCAGAACCGGGACTAGCGGGCTAGATACGCAGTATTTT
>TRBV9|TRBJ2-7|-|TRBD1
CASSLRTGSRDEQYF
TGTGCCAGCAGCCTCAGGACAGGTTCTCGGGACGAGCAGTACTTC
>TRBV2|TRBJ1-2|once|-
CASTAGEAYGYTF
TGTGCCAGCACTGCGGGGGAAGCCTATGGCTACACCTTC
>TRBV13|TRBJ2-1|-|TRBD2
CASSPIGLAGSYNEQFF
TGTGCCAGCAGCCCGATCGGACTAGCGGGCTCCTACAATGAGCAGTTCTTC
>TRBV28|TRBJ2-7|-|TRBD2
CASRGIRRTSVYEQYF
TGTGCCAGCAGAGGGATTAGAAGGACTAGCGTCTACGAGCAGTACTTC
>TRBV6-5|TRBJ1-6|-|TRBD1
CASRRDRNSPLHF
TGTGCCAGCAGAAGGGACAGAAATTCACCCCTCCACTTT
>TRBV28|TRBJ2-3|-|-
CASRDQGPVDTQYF
TGTGCCAGCAGAGATCAGGGGCCGGTAGATACGCAGTATTTT
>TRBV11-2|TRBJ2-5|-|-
CASSYAQSRGARETQYF
TGTGCCAGCAGCTATGCTCAATCCCGGGGGGCGAGGGAGACCCAGTACTTC
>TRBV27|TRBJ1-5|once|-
CASSLGGGPPDQPQHF
TGTGCCAGCAGCCTAGGGGGGGGGCCGCCCGATCAGCCCCAGCATTTT
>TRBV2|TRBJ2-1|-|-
CASSPYARDEQFF
TGTGCCAGCAGTCCTTATGCACGAGATGAGCAGTTCTTC